A selection of T cell receptor beta chains follows, all from one sample in a study of post-analysis software for immune sequencing data. TCRdb reprocessed the PCR reads via MiXCR and lists one record per CDR3 protein. The sample yields about 430,000 distinct CDR3 sequences, roughly 40% seen once. The sample consisted of blood. The receptors stem from a girl aged 2-10 years with multiple sclerosis. Each CDR3 is given with its conserved first and last residue. The order of the fields is J gene, V gene, D gene, clone size, CDR3 protein, CDR3 DNA. D genes are given only for firm matches. Expanded clones get a size class; other rows say once, few or many, or leave the size out.

TRBJ2-1 | TRBV28 | TRBD1 | NA | CASSQPGQEQFF | TGTGCCAGCAGTCAACCGGGACAGGAGCAGTTCTTC
TRBJ2-7 | TRBV28 | TRBD2 | NA | CASSSSGRDSYEQYF | TGTGCCAGCAGTTCTAGCGGGAGGGACTCCTACGAGCAGTACTTC
TRBJ2-7 | TRBV25-1 | NA | NA | CASSEKGRNYEQYF | TGTGCCAGCAGTGAAAAGGGTAGGAACTACGAGCAGTACTTC
TRBJ2-7 | TRBV20-1 | NA | NA | CSARPRGGSYEQYF | TGCAGTGCTCGCCCCCGGGGTGGCTCCTACGAGCAGTACTTC
TRBJ2-7 | TRBV6-6 | TRBD1 | NA | CASSPSGTGSYEQYF | TGTGCCAGCAGCCCCTCCGGGACAGGCTCCTACGAGCAGTACTTC
TRBJ1-1 | TRBV20-1 | NA | NA | CSAPTSAVLEGTGGTEAFF | NA
TRBJ2-1 | TRBV20-1 | NA | few | CSASIQLAAYNEQFF | TGCAGTGCTAGCATCCAACTAGCCGCTTACAATGAGCAGTTCTTC
TRBJ2-3 | TRBV6-5 | TRBD1 | NA | CASSDRGLLPRSQYF | TGTGCCAGCAGTGACAGGGGCCTGCTTCCCCGTTCGCAGTATTTT
TRBJ2-4 | TRBV12-3/TRBV12-4 | NA | NA | CASSFSEDPFRRLKNIQYF | TGTGCCAGCAGTTTTAGCGAGGATCCCTTCCGGCGGCTCAAAAACATTCAGTACTTC
TRBJ2-4 | TRBV20-1 | NA | many | CSAEQGTKNIQYF | TGCAGTGCTGAACAGGGAACCAAAAACATTCAGTACTTC
TRBJ2-3 | TRBV7-2 | NA | NA | CASSSQAYTQYF | TGTGCCAGCAGCTCGCAGGCTTATACGCAGTATTTT
TRBJ2-5 | TRBV3-1 | NA | NA | CASSLRMPTQETQYF | TGTGCCAGCAGCCTAAGGATGCCCACGCAAGAGACCCAGTACTTC
TRBJ2-7 | TRBV7-9 | NA | few | CASSRLYGGPYEQYF | TGTGCCAGCAGTCGATTATACGGGGGTCCCTACGAGCAGTACTTC
TRBJ2-7 | TRBV5-1 | TRBD2 | few | CASSPRLAGIGEQYF | TGCGCCAGCAGCCCCAGACTAGCGGGGATCGGCGAGCAGTACTTC
TRBJ1-6 | TRBV5-1 | TRBD1 | NA | CAGSLGTANSPLHF | TGCGCCGGCAGCTTGGGGACAGCAAATTCACCCCTCCACTTT
TRBJ2-3 | TRBV5-1 | TRBD2 | NA | CASSLGASGGKSDTQYF | TGCGCCAGCAGCTTGGGTGCTAGCGGGGGAAAGTCAGATACGCAGTATTTT
TRBJ1-5 | TRBV7-9 | NA | NA | CASSQGNTNQPQHF | TGTGCCAGCAGTCAGGGGAACACCAATCAGCCCCAGCATTTT
TRBJ1-6 | TRBV27 | NA | few | CASSLWQSNNSPLHF | TGTGCCAGCAGTCTATGGCAGTCGAATAATTCACCCCTCCACTTT
TRBJ2-7 | TRBV7-2 | NA | NA | CASSLRLQAPYEQYF | TGTGCCAGCAGCTTAAGGCTACAGGCACCCTACGAGCAGTACTTC
TRBJ1-5 | TRBV2 | NA | NA | CASSGTSRDQPQHF | TGTGCCAGCAGTGGGACGTCGCGCGATCAGCCCCAGCATTTT
TRBJ1-1 | TRBV20-1 | NA | NA | CSARPDREAFF | TGCAGTGCACGTCCGGATCGTGAAGCTTTCTTT
TRBJ1-2 | TRBV28 | NA | NA | CASRPDTLGGYTF | TGTGCCAGCCGACCTGACACTTTAGGAGGCTACACCTTC
TRBJ2-5 | TRBV5-1 | TRBD2 | NA | CASSLGPLAGEAHEQYF | TGCGCCAGCAGCCTTGGTCCTCTAGCGGGAGAGGCCCATGAGCAGTACTTC
TRBJ2-1 | TRBV9 | TRBD1 | NA | CASSVEGRGYNEQFF | TGTGCCAGCAGCGTAGAGGGCAGGGGGTACAATGAGCAGTTCTTC
TRBJ2-3 | TRBV20-1 | NA | NA | CSARDSDYGTDAQYF | TGCAGTGCTAGAGATTCGGACTACGGCACAGATGCGCAGTATTTT
TRBJ2-2 | TRBV7-8 | TRBD2 | NA | CASSFSPTYRREVNTGELFF | TGTGCCAGCAGCTTTAGCCCCACCTACAGACGGGAGGTGAACACCGGGGAGCTGTTTTTT
TRBJ1-1 | TRBV14 | TRBD1 | NA | CASSLPNHDRANTEAFF | TGTGCCAGCAGCCTTCCTAACCATGACAGGGCGAACACTGAAGCTTTCTTT
TRBJ2-5 | TRBV13 | NA | NA | CASSLRKHQETQYF | TGTGCCAGCAGCTTACGAAAGCACCAAGAGACCCAGTACTTC
TRBJ2-5 | TRBV29-1 | TRBD2 | few | CSVESEREGETQYF | TGCAGCGTTGAGTCCGAGCGGGAGGGAGAGACCCAGTACTTC
TRBJ1-2 | TRBV4-3 | NA | few | CASSQVIGGTYGYTF | TGCGCCAGCAGCCAAGTTATCGGAGGAACCTATGGCTACACCTTC
TRBJ1-1 | TRBV7-8 | NA | NA | CASSLWGNTEAFF | TGTGCCAGCAGCTTGTGGGGGAACACTGAAGCTTTCTTT
TRBJ2-7 | TRBV10-1 | TRBD1 | NA | CASSWDSSPYEQYF | TGCGCCAGCAGTTGGGACAGCTCGCCCTACGAGCAGTACTTC
TRBJ2-7 | TRBV29-1 | TRBD2 | many | CSVVLAGPYEQYF | TGCAGCGTTGTACTAGCGGGACCCTACGAGCAGTACTTC
TRBJ2-3 | TRBV27 | TRBD2 | NA | CARGPSGRVPDTQYF | TGTGCCAGAGGGCCAAGCGGGAGGGTCCCAGATACGCAGTATTTT
TRBJ1-2 | TRBV4-1 | TRBD1 | few | CASSHASGTEGPGYTF | TGCGCCAGCAGCCATGCCTCCGGGACAGAAGGACCCGGCTACACCTTC
TRBJ2-5 | TRBV6-2/TRBV6-3 | TRBD2 | NA | CASSLAGLAGKETQYF | TGTGCCAGCAGTCTCGCCGGACTAGCGGGAAAAGAGACCCAGTACTTC
TRBJ2-1 | TRBV7-2 | NA | NA | CASSLGAGRRSYSEQFF | TGTGCCAGCAGCCTAGGGGCGGGACGGAGGTCCTACAGTGAGCAGTTCTTC
TRBJ2-7 | TRBV5-1 | NA | few | CASSLGLGNYEQYF | TGCGCCAGCAGCTTGGGACTAGGTAATTACGAGCAGTACTTC
TRBJ2-1 | TRBV4-2 | NA | NA | CASSLVRDNNEQFF | TGTGCCAGCAGCCTCGTACGGGACAACAATGAGCAGTTCTTC
TRBJ2-5 | TRBV7-2 | NA | NA | CASSFAQETQYF | TGTGCCAGCAGCTTTGCCCAAGAGACCCAGTACTTC
TRBJ2-1 | TRBV5-1 | NA | few | CASSLVVGRGEQFF | TGCGCCAGCAGCTTGGTTGTGGGTAGGGGTGAGCAGTTCTTC
TRBJ2-1 | TRBV28 | NA | NA | CASSSVGGDPYNEQFF | TGTGCCAGCAGTTCCGTGGGAGGCGACCCCTACAATGAGCAGTTCTTC
TRBJ2-2 | TRBV6-1 | NA | few | CASTPRAGSLNTGELFF | TGTGCCAGCACACCGCGGGCAGGATCCCTGAACACCGGGGAGCTGTTTTTT